Listed below are T cell receptor beta chains from one sample, sequenced in a study of T cells after yellow fever vaccination. One entry per CDR3 protein, called by TCRdb with MiXCR from the 5' RACE reads. In the table there are some 240,000 distinct CDR3 sequences, about 5% of which are singletons. The sequencing used CD4+ T cells sorted from PBMCs, collected on the day of the yellow fever booster vaccination. All receptors come from a man aged 18-30 years who received the YFV17D yellow fever vaccine. Both conserved end residues are part of each CDR3. A D gene is named only where the DNA matches it firmly. Rows may omit the clone size; those that give it use once, few, many or a size class.

clone_size,d_call,v_call,j_call,cdr3_nt,cdr3_aa
many,TRBD1,TRBV5-1,TRBJ2-1,TGCGCCAGCAGCCGAGAGGGACAGGGTTTGAATGAGCAGTTCTTC,CASSREGQGLNEQFF
few,NA,TRBV5-8,TRBJ2-2,TGTGCCAGCAGTTCACCGACTAGTATCACCGGGGAGCTGTTTTTT,CASSSPTSITGELFF
NA,NA,TRBV29-1,TRBJ2-7,TGCAGCGTTGCAGCGAATACCTACGAGCAGTACTTC,CSVAANTYEQYF
NA,NA,TRBV27,TRBJ2-4,TGTGCCAGCAGTCGTCAGGGCATTTCGTCGCGCATTCAGTACTTC,CASSRQGISSRIQYF
few,NA,TRBV3-1,TRBJ2-5,TGTGCCAGCAGCCAAGCTTCGGGCAGGGAGGCTTCAGAGACCCAGTACTTC,CASSQASGREASETQYF
many,NA,TRBV20-1,TRBJ2-5,TGCAGTGCCCAGGACGTGTCAATTCGCGAGACCCAGTACTTC,CSAQDVSIRETQYF
many,NA,TRBV7-2,TRBJ1-1,TGTGCCAGCAGCTTAAGGGCAGGGAGGTACACTGAAGCTTTCTTT,CASSLRAGRYTEAFF
NA,NA,TRBV29-1,TRBJ1-1,TGCAGCGTTGAAGGTACCCTTAACACTGAAGCTTTCTTT,CSVEGTLNTEAFF
many,NA,TRBV20-1,TRBJ2-2,TGCAGTGCTAGAGGGGCGCGGGCTCTCGGGGAGCTGTTTTTT,CSARGARALGELFF
few,NA,TRBV7-3,TRBJ1-1,TGTGCCAGCAGCCTGGACGGAATGAGCACTGAAGCTTTCTTT,CASSLDGMSTEAFF
once,TRBD1,TRBV29-1,TRBJ1-5,TGCAGCGTCGGTCCAGGGGGCGGTTGGCCCCAGCATTTT,CSVGPGGGWPQHF